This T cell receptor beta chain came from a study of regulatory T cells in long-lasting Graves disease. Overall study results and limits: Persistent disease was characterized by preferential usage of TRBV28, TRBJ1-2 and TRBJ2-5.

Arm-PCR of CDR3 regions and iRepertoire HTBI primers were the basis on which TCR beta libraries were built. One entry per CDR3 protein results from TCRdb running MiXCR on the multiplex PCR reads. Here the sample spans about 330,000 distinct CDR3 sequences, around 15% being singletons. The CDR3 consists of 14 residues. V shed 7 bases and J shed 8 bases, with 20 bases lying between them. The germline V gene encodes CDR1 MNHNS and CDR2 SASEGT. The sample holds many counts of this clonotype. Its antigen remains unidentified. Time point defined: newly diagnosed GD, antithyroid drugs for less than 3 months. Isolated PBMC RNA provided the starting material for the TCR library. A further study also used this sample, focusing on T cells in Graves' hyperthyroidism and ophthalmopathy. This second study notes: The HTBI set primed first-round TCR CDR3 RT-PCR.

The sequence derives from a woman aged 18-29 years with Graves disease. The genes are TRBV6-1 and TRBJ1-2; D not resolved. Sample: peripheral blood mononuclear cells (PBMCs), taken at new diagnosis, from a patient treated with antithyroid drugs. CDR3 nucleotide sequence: TGTGCCAGCACCATAACTCGGGTGTGGACGGGCTACACCTTC. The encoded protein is CASTITRVWTGYTF.